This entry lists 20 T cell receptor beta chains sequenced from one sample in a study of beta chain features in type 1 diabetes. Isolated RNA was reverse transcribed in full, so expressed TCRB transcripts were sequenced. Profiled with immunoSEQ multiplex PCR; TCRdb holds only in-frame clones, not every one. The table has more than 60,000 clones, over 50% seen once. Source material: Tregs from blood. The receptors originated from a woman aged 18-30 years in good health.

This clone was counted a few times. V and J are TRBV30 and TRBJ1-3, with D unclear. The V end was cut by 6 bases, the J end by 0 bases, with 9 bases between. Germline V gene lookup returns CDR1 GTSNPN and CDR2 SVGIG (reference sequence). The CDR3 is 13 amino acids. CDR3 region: CACTWASGNTIYF. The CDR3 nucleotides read TGTGCCTGTACCTGGGCCTCTGGAAACACCATATATTTT.

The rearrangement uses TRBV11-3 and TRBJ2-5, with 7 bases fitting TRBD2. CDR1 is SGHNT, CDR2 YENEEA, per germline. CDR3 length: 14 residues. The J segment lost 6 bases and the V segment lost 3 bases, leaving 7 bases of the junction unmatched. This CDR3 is CASSFTAGVKTQYF. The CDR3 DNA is TGTGCCAGCAGCTTCACCGCGGGAGTTAAGACCCAGTACTTC.

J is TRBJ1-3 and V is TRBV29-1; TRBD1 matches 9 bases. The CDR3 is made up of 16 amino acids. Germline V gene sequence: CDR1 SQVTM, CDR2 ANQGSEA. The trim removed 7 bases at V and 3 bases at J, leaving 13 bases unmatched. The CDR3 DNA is TGCAGCGCCTCTACCGGGACAGGGAATCTTGGAAACACCATATATTTT. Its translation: CSASTGTGNLGNTIYF.

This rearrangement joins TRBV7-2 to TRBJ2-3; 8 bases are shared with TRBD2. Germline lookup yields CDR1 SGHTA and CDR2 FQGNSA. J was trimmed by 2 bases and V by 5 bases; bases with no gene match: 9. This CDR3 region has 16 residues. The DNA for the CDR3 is TGTGCCAGCAGCCGGAGGGGCGGGGGGCCCACAGATACGCAGTATTTT. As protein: CASSRRGGGPTDTQYF.

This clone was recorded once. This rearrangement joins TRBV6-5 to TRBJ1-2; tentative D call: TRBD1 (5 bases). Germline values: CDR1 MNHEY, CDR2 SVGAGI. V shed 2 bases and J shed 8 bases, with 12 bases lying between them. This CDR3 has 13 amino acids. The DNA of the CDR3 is TGTGCCAGCAGTTACCAGGGTCGGTGGGGCTACACCTTC. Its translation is CASSYQGRWGYTF.

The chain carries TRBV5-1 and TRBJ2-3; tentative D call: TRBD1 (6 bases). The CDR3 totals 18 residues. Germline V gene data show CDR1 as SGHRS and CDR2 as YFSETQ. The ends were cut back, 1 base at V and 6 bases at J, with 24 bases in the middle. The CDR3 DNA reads TGCGCCAGCAGCTTGCGACCCCCGGGGACACCAATTGGGGATACGCAGTATTTT. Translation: CASSLRPPGTPIGDTQYF.

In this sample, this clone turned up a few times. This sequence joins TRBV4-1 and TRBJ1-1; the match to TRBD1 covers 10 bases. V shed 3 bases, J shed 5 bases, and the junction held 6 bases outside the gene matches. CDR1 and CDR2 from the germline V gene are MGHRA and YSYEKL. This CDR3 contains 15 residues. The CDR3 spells CASSHPRTGGTEAFF. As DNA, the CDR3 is TGCGCCAGCAGCCACCCCAGGACAGGGGGAACTGAAGCTTTCTTT.

This CDR3 is CASSATGANTEAFF. CDR3 coding DNA: TGTGCCAGCAGTGCGACAGGGGCGAACACTGAAGCTTTCTTT. This chain connects TRBV2 to TRBJ1-1, with 8 bases lining up with TRBD1. The V and J ends lost 4 bases and 1 base, in that order; junction bases with no gene match: 2. The CDR3 is 14 residues long. Germline CDR1 and CDR2: SNHLY and FYNNEI.

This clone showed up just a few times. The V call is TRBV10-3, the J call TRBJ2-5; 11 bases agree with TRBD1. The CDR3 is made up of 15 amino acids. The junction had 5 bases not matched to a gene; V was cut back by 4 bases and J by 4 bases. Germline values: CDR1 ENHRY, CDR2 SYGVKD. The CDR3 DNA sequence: TGTGCCATCAGTGGAGGACAGGGGGCCAGAGAGACCCAGTACTTC. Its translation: CAISGGQGARETQYF.

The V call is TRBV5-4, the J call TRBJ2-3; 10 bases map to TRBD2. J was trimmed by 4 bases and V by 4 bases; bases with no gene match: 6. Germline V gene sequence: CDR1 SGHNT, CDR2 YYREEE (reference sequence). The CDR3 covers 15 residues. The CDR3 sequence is CASSPGTSDSDTQYF. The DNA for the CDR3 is TGTGCCAGCAGCCCGGGGACTAGCGACTCAGATACGCAGTATTTT.

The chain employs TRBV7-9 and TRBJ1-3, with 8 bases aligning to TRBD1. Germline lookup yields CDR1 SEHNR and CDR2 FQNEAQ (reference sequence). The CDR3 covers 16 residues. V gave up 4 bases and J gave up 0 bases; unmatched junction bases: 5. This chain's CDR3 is CASSSRQGISGNTIYF. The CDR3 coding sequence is TGTGCCAGCAGCTCCAGACAGGGGATCTCTGGAAACACCATATATTTT. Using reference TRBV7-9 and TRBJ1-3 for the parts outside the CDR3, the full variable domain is DTGVSQNPRHKITKRGQNVTFRCDPISEHNRLYWYRQTLGQGPEFLTYFQNEAQLEKSRLLSDRFSAERPKGSFSTLEIQRTEQGDSAMYLCASSSRQGISGNTIYFGEGSWLTVV.

As DNA, the CDR3 is TGTGCCAGCAGCTTGATCCACCGCAGCTCTGGGGCCAACGTCCTGACTTTC. It codes for CASSLIHRSSGANVLTF. The rearrangement joins TRBV5-6 to TRBJ2-6; D is ambiguous. CDR1 is SGHDT, CDR2 YYEEEE, per germline. Trimming stripped 1 base from V and 0 bases from J, with 11 bases between. This CDR3 has 17 amino acids.

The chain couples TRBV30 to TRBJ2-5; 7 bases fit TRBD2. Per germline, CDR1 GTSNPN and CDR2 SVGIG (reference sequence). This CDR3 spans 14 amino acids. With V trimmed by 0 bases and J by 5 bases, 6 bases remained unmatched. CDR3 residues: CAWSVGGGSETQYF. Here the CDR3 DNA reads TGTGCCTGGAGTGTCGGGGGAGGGTCGGAGACCCAGTACTTC.

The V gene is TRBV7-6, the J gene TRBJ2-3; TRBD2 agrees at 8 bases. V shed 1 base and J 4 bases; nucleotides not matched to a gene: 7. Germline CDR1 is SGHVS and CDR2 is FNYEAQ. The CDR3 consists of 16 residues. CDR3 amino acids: CASSLGPGGQADTQYF. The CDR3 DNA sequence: TGTGCCAGCAGCTTAGGGCCGGGGGGGCAGGCAGATACGCAGTATTTT.

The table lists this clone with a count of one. Written as DNA, the CDR3 is TGTGCCTGCCGGACAGGGGTTAGCACAGATACGCAGTATTTT. Translating gives CACRTGVSTDTQYF. The J gene is TRBJ2-3, the V gene TRBV30, with 9 positions matching TRBD1. With V trimmed by 6 bases and J by 0 bases, 4 bases remained unmatched. The germline CDR1 and CDR2 sequences are GTSNPN and SVGIG (reference sequence). CDR3 length equals 14 residues.

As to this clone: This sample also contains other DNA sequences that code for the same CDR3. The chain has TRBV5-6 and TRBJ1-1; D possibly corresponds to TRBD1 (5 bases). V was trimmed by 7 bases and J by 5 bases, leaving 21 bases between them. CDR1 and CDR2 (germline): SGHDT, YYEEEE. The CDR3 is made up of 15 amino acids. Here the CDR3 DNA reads TGTGCCAGCGCGGCTGCGGCAGGGAGGAGTACTGAAGCTTTCTTT. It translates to CASAAAAGRSTEAFF.

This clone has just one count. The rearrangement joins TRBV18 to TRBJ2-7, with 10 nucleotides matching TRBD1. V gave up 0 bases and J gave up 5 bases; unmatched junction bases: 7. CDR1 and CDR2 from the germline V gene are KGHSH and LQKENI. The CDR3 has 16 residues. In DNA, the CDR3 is TGTGCCAGCTCACCACCGTCAGGGACAGGGGTCCACGAGCAGTACTTC. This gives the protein CASSPPSGTGVHEQYF.

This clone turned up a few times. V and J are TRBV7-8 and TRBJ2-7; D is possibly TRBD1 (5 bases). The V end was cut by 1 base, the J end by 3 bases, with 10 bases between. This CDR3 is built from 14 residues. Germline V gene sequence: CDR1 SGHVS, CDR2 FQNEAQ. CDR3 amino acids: CASSLGGSIYEQYF. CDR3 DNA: TGTGCCAGCAGCTTAGGGGGCTCGATCTACGAGCAGTACTTC.

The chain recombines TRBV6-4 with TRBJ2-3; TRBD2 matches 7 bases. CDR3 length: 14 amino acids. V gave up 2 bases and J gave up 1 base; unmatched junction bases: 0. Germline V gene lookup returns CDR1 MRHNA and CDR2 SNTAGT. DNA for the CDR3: TGTGCCAGCAGTGACGGGGGGGGCACAGATACGCAGTATTTT. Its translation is CASSDGGGTDTQYF.

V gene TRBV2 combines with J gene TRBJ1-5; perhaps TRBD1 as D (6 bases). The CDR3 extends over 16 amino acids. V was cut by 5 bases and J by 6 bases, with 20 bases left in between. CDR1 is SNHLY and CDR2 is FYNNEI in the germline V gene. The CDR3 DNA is TGTGCCAGCAGTAGGTATGGAACGGGGGGCACTCAGCCCCAGCATTTT. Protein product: CASSRYGTGGTQPQHF.